This entry features one TCR beta chain sequence. This clone was found a few times. Its antigen is still unknown. No clone much larger than this one lies a single base away; base qualities are absent. This sample was taken from a study of beta chain features in type 1 diabetes (dated by TCRdb to 2017 to 2018). Notes on the research overall: Mean age, gender distribution, total cell number and subset yield were not different between patients and healthy donors. A total of 107,917,701 sorted cells were examined across all samples, and a strong correlation was observed between cell number per subset and RNA yield. In the study, TCRB repertoires of sorted circulating CD4+ T cell subsets from recently diagnosed type 1 diabetes patients were compared with those of matched healthy donors. Naive and central memory subsets were obtained from all 30 or so donors, but regulatory and stem cell-like memory subsets were isolated from only 8 patients and roughly eight healthy donors.

All of the isolated RNA was reverse transcribed with the High Capacity cDNA Reverse Transcription Kit, so expressed TCRB transcripts were sequenced. Deep immunoSEQ sequencing was applied to naive, central memory and regulatory T cell samples, giving an average of roughly 3.5 million total reads per sample. Sorted cells were lysed in RLT buffer and RNA was extracted with DNase-treated RNeasy Micro or Mini kits, depending on cell number. Each cell subset was processed on its own to prevent cross-contamination, while patient and healthy donor samples were processed together. Using the immunoSEQ multiplex PCR, TCRB sequences were amplified from cDNA into 87-bp fragments spanning the CDR3 region. The amplicons were sequenced using the Illumina HiSeq platform. In the paper's pipeline: PCR bias was computationally corrected using synthetic template baselines, reads within Hamming distance 2 were collapsed, and singletons that could not be merged were discarded. By aligning reads against IMGT, V, D and J genes, CDR3 length, and insertions or deletions at six rearrangement sites were assigned. Within each subset, clonotype counts were normalized to the number of sorted cells before true diversity and Gini coefficients were calculated with the tcR R package. The overlap coefficient, calculated on TCRB nucleotide sequences, was used to measure repertoire sharing. The clones in this table, taken by TCRdb from immuneACCESS, are in-frame only. Not every clone is retained; where verified, under half of the shortfall comes from an unresolved V gene, and the cause of the rest is unknown. V and J calls and clone size are as listed in that table; D and trimming were resolved from the DNA. This sample comprises around 170,000 clones, 8.5% to 10% of them detected only once. Under 0.75% of the sample rests with the top ten.

Study-wide findings and limitations: Because cDNA rather than genomic DNA was sequenced, highly expressing activated cells could have been over-represented, although no difference in activation and CD3 levels was found between groups. Because small numbers of individuals were included in the HLA sub-analyses, any influence of HLA type on TCRB rearrangement was left unresolved. Fewer insertions and more nucleotide deletions at VDJ recombination sites were observed in patients with type 1 diabetes, implying thymic rearrangement abnormalities. Naive, central memory and regulatory TCRB repertoires appeared more similar among patients than among healthy donors. A moderate but significant shortening of TCRB CDR3 length was observed in type 1 diabetes patients in all four CD4+ subsets. PCR may preferentially amplify shorter templates, but because patient and control samples were amplified and corrected together, any resulting skew would affect both groups equally.

From each donor, a single peripheral blood sample of about 120 mL on average was drawn into heparinised tubes. Naive, central memory, regulatory and stem cell-like memory CD4+ T cells were sorted on a BD FACSAria II using a panel including CD45RO, CCR7, CD25, CD127, CD95 and CD27. Every sorted population had a purity above 95%. PBMCs were isolated immediately by Lymphoprep density gradient centrifugation and stained directly without culture. So that batch effects would be minimized, each experiment stained and sorted samples in pairs, pairing one healthy donor with one patient. The CDR3 measures 13 amino acids from cysteine to phenylalanine. CDR3 DNA only is kept here, 39 bases in frame from base 1. V ends up 10 bases short and J 10 bases short, with an unmatched junction base count of 13. The germline V gene (reference sequence) gives CDR1 as SGHAT and CDR2 as FQDESV.

The chain joins TRBV11-1 to TRBJ2-1; 7 bases in between match TRBD2. Sequenced sample: central memory CD4+ T cells from blood. The sequence came from a young woman with type 1 diabetes. The CDR3 in this case is CATSGGPTEEQFF. The DNA sequence is TGTGCCACTAGCGGTGGGCCCACTGAGGAGCAGTTCTTC.